Each of the 21 T cell receptor beta chains below was sequenced from the same sample in a study of T and B cells in COVID-19 patients. Each TRB amplification used about 220-500 ng of genomic DNA from blood. BIOMED2 TRB-A/B primer pools were used in multiplex TRB PCR. One entry per CDR3 protein results from TCRdb running MiXCR on the multiplex PCR reads. The repertoire holds 5,500 to 8,000 distinct CDR3 sequences, with around a third as singletons. Sequencing was performed on blood. All receptors derive from a human donor who had recovered from COVID-19.

J is TRBJ2-2 and V is TRBV6-2 or TRBV6-3, with 7 bases identical to TRBD1. V gave up 6 bases and J gave up 1 base; unmatched junction bases: 5. Germline V gives CDR1 MNHEY, CDR2 SVGEGT. The CDR3 spans 15 residues. The CDR3 bases are TGTGCCAGCAGAGACGGGACAGTGAACACCGGGGAGCTGTTTTTT. Its protein is CASRDGTVNTGELFF.

CDR3 sequence reads: CASSRRGRVQETQYF. Here the CDR3 DNA reads TGTGCCAGCAGCCGAAGGGGAAGGGTCCAAGAGACCCAGTACTTC. The V gene is TRBV6-5, the J gene TRBJ2-5; a possible D gene is TRBD1 (5 bases). V was trimmed by 6 bases and J by 1 base, leaving 15 bases between them. The CDR3 loop spans 15 amino acids. The germline CDR1 and CDR2 sequences are MNHEY and SVGAGI.

This chain uses TRBV5-4 with TRBJ2-1; the match to TRBD2 covers 16 bases. Germline V gene data show CDR1 as SGHNT and CDR2 as YYREEE (reference sequence). The V segment lost 4 bases and the J segment 4 bases; nucleotides outside the gene matches: 8. CDR3 length: 18 residues. This CDR3 is CASSPGTSGGATYNEQFF. CDR3 DNA sequence: TGTGCCAGCAGCCCAGGGACTAGCGGGGGGGCCACATACAATGAGCAGTTCTTC. The variable domain in full, with the rest retrieved from reference TRBV5-4 and TRBJ2-1, is ETGVTQSPTHLIKTRGQQVTLRCSSQSGHNTVSWYQQALGQGPQFIFQYYREEENGRGNFPPRFSGLQFPNYSSELNVNALELDDSALYLCASSPGTSGGATYNEQFFGPGTRLTVL.

The genes are TRBV6-1 and TRBJ2-5, with a possible D match to TRBD1 (5 bases). Germline CDR1 MNHNS, CDR2 SASEGT. Trimming removed 0 bases at V and 1 base at J, with 9 bases between. The CDR3 extends over 15 amino acids. The CDR3 region is CASSEAPQAQETQYF. The CDR3 DNA reads as TGTGCCAGCAGTGAAGCTCCACAGGCCCAAGAGACCCAGTACTTC.

The chain carries TRBV19 and TRBJ1-5; 12 bases line up with TRBD1. Germline V gene data show CDR1 as LNHDA and CDR2 as SQIVND (reference sequence). There are 16 residues in the CDR3. J gave up 6 bases and V 6 bases, and 9 bases lay outside the gene matches. The CDR3 loop is CASSPGRDRGPQPQHF. CDR3 coding DNA: TGTGCCAGTAGCCCAGGAAGGGACAGGGGGCCTCAGCCCCAGCATTTT.

This clonotype was recorded only once. This chain uses TRBV7-2 with TRBJ2-1; 8 bases line up with TRBD2. This CDR3 has 17 amino acids. CDR1 and CDR2 from the germline V gene are SGHTA and FQGNSA. Trimming cost V 3 bases and J 10 bases; bases outside gene matches: 17. This chain's CDR3 is CASSLKSGGGFPPEQFF. The CDR3 coding sequence is TGTGCCAGCAGCTTGAAGTCCGGCGGGGGGTTTCCCCCCGAGCAGTTCTTC.

By share, this clonotype ranks as hyperexpanded. V is TRBV27 and J is TRBJ2-3; 7 bases agree with TRBD2. Germline values: CDR1 MNHEY, CDR2 SMNVEV (reference sequence). Trimming cost V 3 bases and J 6 bases; bases outside gene matches: 6. This CDR3 is built from 14 residues. CDR3 sequence (DNA): TGTGCCAGCAGTTTTGGGGGGGGGAGGGATACGCAGTATTTT. Translation: CASSFGGGRDTQYF.

This clonotype was counted a few times. The V and J genes are TRBV6-6 and TRBJ1-4, with unresolved D. Looked up from germline, CDR1 is MNHNY and CDR2 is SVGAGI (reference sequence). V was pared by 6 bases and J by 5 bases, with 10 bases between. The CDR3 is 13 residues long. CDR3 bases: TGTGCCAGCAGCCAGAGGACCAATGAAAAACTGTTTTTT. It translates to CASSQRTNEKLFF.

In this sample, this clonotype turned up once. This sequence joins TRBV10-2 and TRBJ1-5; D gene ambiguous. CDR1 WSHSY and CDR2 SAAADI come from the germline V gene. Trimming cost V 2 bases and J 5 bases, with 7 bases left between them. The CDR3 totals 13 residues. In nucleotides, the CDR3 is TGCGCCAGCAGTGAGGAGGTTTATCAGCCCCAGCATTTT. Protein sequence: CASSEEVYQPQHF.

The V call is TRBV20-1, the J call TRBJ2-5; 8 nucleotides line up with TRBD2. This CDR3 has 14 amino acids. Germline assignment: CDR1 DFQATT and CDR2 SNEGSKA (reference sequence). CDR3 nucleotide sequence: TGCAGGGTGGACGGGGGGGCAAGGGAGGAGACCCAGTACTTC. Translation gives CRVDGGAREETQYF.

This clonotype has only a few counts. This chain joins TRBV5-5 and TRBJ2-2; the match to TRBD2 covers 10 bases. With V trimmed by 4 bases and J by 5 bases, 8 bases remained unmatched. CDR3 length equals 16 residues. CDR1 is SGHKS, CDR2 YYEKEE, per germline (reference sequence). CDR3 sequence (DNA): TGTGCCAGCAGCCCCAGCGGGGGGGCCGGTACCGGGGAGCTGTTTTTT. This codes for CASSPSGGAGTGELFF.

The chain joins TRBV6-2 or TRBV6-3 to TRBJ2-1; TRBD2 matches at 8 bases. V dropped 4 bases and J dropped 3; count of bases not matched to a gene: 8. CDR3 size: 16 residues. Germline loops: CDR1 MNHEY, CDR2 SVGEGT. CDR3 nucleotide sequence: TGTGCCAGCAGTTCACCGGGACTAGAAAACTACAATGAGCAGTTCTTC. Amino acids: CASSSPGLENYNEQFF.

The table lists this clonotype with a count of one. The chain recombines TRBV15 with TRBJ2-7, with a weak D call TRBD2 (6 bases). V was cut by 0 bases and J by 0 bases, with 12 bases left in between. The germline V gene encodes CDR1 LNHNV and CDR2 YYDKDF (reference sequence). The CDR3 consists of 16 residues. CDR3 DNA sequence: TGTGCCACCAGCAGAGATCTTGGGGGGTACTCCTACGAGCAGTACGTC. Encoded protein: CATSRDLGGYSYEQYV.

The chain has TRBV29-1 and TRBJ1-6, with D perhaps TRBD1 (5 bases). Germline loops: CDR1 SQVTM, CDR2 ANQGSEA. CDR3 length: 16 amino acids. V was pared by 1 base and J by 7 bases, with 17 bases between. The CDR3 is CSVEGGGQGRNSPLHF. The CDR3 DNA reads as TGCAGCGTTGAAGGGGGAGGGCAGGGTCGGAATTCACCCCTCCACTTT. The full variable domain, with the rest looked up from reference TRBV29-1 and TRBJ1-6, is SAVISQKPSRDICQRGTSLTIQCQVDSQVTMMFWYRQQPGQSLTLIATANQGSEATYESGFVIDKFPISRPNLTFSTLTVSNMSPEDSSIYLCSVEGGGQGRNSPLHFGNGTRLTVT.

By frequency in the sample, this clonotype is large (0.1 to 1%). The V and J genes are TRBV15 and TRBJ2-1, with 7 bases identical to TRBD2. CDR3 length: 13 residues. The germline V gene encodes CDR1 LNHNV and CDR2 YYDKDF (reference sequence). Germline trimming cut 6 bases from V and 10 bases from J; bases unmatched to any gene: 9. The CDR3 region has the DNA TGTGCCACCAGAAAGCGGGGCTACATGGAGCAGTTCTTC. Translating gives CATRKRGYMEQFF.

The chain has TRBV19 and TRBJ1-1; maybe TRBD1 (5 bases). V shed 6 bases and J shed 6 bases, with 20 bases lying between them. Germline CDR1 and CDR2: LNHDA and SQIVND (reference sequence). This CDR3 is built from 15 residues. The CDR3 loop is CASSSIQRGPAEAFF. CDR3 in DNA: TGTGCCAGTAGCTCTATACAGCGGGGCCCTGCTGAAGCTTTCTTT.

The chain uses TRBV18 and TRBJ1-1; perhaps TRBD1 as D (5 bases). With 0 bases removed from V and 1 base from J, the gap between germline ends came to 9 bases. Germline-derived CDR1 and CDR2 are KGHSH and LQKENI. The CDR3 extends over 15 amino acids. The CDR3 protein is CASSPPGAQNTEAFF. For the CDR3, the DNA is TGTGCCAGCTCACCACCCGGGGCCCAGAACACTGAAGCTTTCTTT. The variable domain in full, completed from reference TRBV18 and TRBJ1-1, reads NAGVMQNPRHLVRRRGQEARLRCSPMKGHSHVYWYRQLPEEGLKFMVYLQKENIIDESGMPKERFSAEFPKEGPSILRIQQVVRGDSAAYFCASSPPGAQNTEAFFGQGTRLTVV.

This clonotype is medium-sized by share. This chain uses TRBV19 with TRBJ2-5; the D is unclear. CDR1 is LNHDA, CDR2 SQIVND, per germline (reference sequence). The V and J ends lost 4 bases and 3 bases respectively, with 15 bases between them. The CDR3 is 15 amino acids. The CDR3 region has the DNA TGTGCCAGTAGTACGGACGGCTTGGGGAAAGAGACCCAGTACTTC. Translation: CASSTDGLGKETQYF.

The chain joins TRBV5-4 to TRBJ2-5, with TRBD1 identical over 8 bases. The ends lost 4 bases at V and 2 bases at J; junction bases unmatched: 13. The CDR3 extends over 17 amino acids. CDR1 and CDR2 from the germline V gene are SGHNT and YYREEE (reference sequence). DNA of the CDR3: TGTGCCAGCAGCGCCAGGGGGCGTAGCATCGATCAAGAGACCCAGTACTTC. It specifies CASSARGRSIDQETQYF.

Only a few counts were recorded for this clonotype. The rearrangement uses TRBV6-5 and TRBJ1-2; tentatively, D is TRBD1 (5 bases). Germline assignment: CDR1 MNHEY and CDR2 SVGAGI. V lost 5 bases and J lost 8, with 12 bases in between. The CDR3 is made up of 12 amino acids. As DNA, the CDR3 is TGTGCCAGCAGTCGGGACTTGGCGGGCTACACCTTC. Its translation is CASSRDLAGYTF.

This clonotype occurred a few times. The V call is TRBV19, the J call TRBJ1-5; unclear D gene. CDR3 length: 16 residues. Trimming cost V 0 bases and J 0 bases, with 9 bases left between them. Germline CDR1 and CDR2: LNHDA and SQIVND (reference sequence). For the CDR3, the DNA is TGTGCCAGTAGTATAGAGGCCGCTAATAGCAATCAGCCCCAGCATTTT. Residues: CASSIEAANSNQPQHF.